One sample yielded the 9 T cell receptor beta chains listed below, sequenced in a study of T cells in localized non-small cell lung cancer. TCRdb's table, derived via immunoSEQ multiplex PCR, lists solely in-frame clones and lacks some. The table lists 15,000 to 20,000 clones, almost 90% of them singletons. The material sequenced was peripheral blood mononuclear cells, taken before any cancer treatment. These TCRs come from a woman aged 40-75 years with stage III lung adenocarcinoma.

In DNA, the CDR3 is TGTGCCAGCAGCCAACAGGGGCCGCCGAACACTGAAGCTTTCTTT. Amino acids: CASSQQGPPNTEAFF. V usage is TRBV11-2 and J usage is TRBJ1-1; the match to TRBD1 covers 7 bases. The CDR3 totals 15 residues. Trimming cost V 5 bases and J 1 base; bases outside gene matches: 7. CDR1 is SGHAT, CDR2 FQNNGV, per germline.

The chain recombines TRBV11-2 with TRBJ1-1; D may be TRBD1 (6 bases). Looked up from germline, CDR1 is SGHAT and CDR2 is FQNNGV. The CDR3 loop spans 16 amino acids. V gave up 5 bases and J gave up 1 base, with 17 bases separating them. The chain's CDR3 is CASSPIRGPANTEAFF. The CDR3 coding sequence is TGTGCCAGCAGCCCTATACGGGGGCCTGCGAACACTGAAGCTTTCTTT.

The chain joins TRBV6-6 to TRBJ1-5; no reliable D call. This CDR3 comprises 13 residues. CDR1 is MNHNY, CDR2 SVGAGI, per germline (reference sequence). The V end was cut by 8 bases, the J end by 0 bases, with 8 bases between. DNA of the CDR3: TGTGCCAGCCTGGAGTATAGCAATCAGCCCCAGCATTTT. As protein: CASLEYSNQPQHF.

CDR3 DNA sequence: TGTGCCAGCAGCTTAGTCAAGAATTCTGGGACAGGGGGCAACTATGGCTACACCTTC. Protein sequence: CASSLVKNSGTGGNYGYTF. The chain links TRBV11-2 to TRBJ1-2, with 12 bases aligning to TRBD1. V dropped 1 base and J dropped 2; count of bases not matched to a gene: 11. CDR1 is SGHAT, CDR2 FQNNGV, per germline. The CDR3 length is 19 residues.

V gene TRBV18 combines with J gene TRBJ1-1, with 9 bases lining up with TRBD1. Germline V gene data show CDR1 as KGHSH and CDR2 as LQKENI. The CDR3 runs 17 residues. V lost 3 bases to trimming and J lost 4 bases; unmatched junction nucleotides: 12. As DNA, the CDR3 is TGTGCCAGCTCACCCCAACTTGGGATACAGGGGGCCACTGAAGCTTTCTTT. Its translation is CASSPQLGIQGATEAFF.

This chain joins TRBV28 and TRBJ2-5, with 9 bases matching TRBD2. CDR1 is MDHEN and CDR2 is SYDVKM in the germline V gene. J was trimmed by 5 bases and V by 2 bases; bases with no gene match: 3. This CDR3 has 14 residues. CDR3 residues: CASSLAGGGETQYF. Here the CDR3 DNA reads TGTGCCAGCAGTTTAGCGGGGGGGGGCGAGACCCAGTACTTC.

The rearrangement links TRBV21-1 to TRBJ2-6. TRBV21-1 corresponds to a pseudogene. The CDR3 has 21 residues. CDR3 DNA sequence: TGTGCCAGCAGCAAAGATCAGGCGGAAACAGCAGCAAGGCCTGGGGCCAACGTCCTGACTTTC. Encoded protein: CASSKDQAETAARPGANVLTF.

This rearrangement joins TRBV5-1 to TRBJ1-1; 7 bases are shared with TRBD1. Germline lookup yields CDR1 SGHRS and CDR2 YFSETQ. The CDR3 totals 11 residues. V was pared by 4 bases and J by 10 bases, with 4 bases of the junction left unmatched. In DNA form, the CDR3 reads TGCGCCAGCAGCGGCCCAGGGGGAGCTTTCTTT. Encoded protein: CASSGPGGAFF.

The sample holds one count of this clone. The CDR3 sequence: CAISRRDRENTEAFF. CDR3 DNA sequence: TGTGCCATCAGCCGCCGGGACAGGGAGAACACTGAAGCTTTCTTT. This chain uses TRBV10-3 with TRBJ1-1, with 9 bases that match TRBD1. The V segment lost 6 bases and the J segment 1 base; nucleotides outside the gene matches: 6. Germline CDR1 and CDR2: ENHRY and SYGVKD. This CDR3 is built from 15 residues.